This is a list of T cell receptor beta chains from one sample in a study of cytomegalovirus exposure and HLA in healthy donors. This table comes from immunoSEQ multiplex PCR, and its TCRdb copy is limited to in-frame clones, with some not included. The sample contains about 130,000 clones, approximately 84% of which appear only once. The sequenced material came from PBMCs. These receptors all stem from a young man in good health and CMV-seropositive. Each CDR3 is given with its conserved first and last residue. D genes are given only for firm matches. Size is omitted from some rows. Given values are once, few, many or a class for expanded clones.

TRBD1,TRBJ2-7,TRBV9,NA,TGTGCCAGCAGCGTAGGGACAGGGGACTACGAGCAGTACTTC,CASSVGTGDYEQYF
TRBD1,TRBJ1-1,TRBV18,NA,TGTGCCAGCTCACCTCTACAGGGGGCAGGCACTGAAGCTTTCTTT,CASSPLQGAGTEAFF
TRBD2,TRBJ2-1,TRBV9,NA,TGTGCCAGCAGCAGTCTAGCGGGAGCTTCGGATGAGCAGTTCTTC,CASSSLAGASDEQFF
TRBD1,TRBJ2-3,TRBV5-1,NA,TGCGCCAGCAGCCACGGGACAGCCACAGATACGCAGTATTTT,CASSHGTATDTQYF
NA,TRBJ2-5,TRBV9,NA,TGTGCCAGCAGCGTAGACTCGAGGGACTGGGAGAAAGAGACCCAGTACTTC,CASSVDSRDWEKETQYF
TRBD1,TRBJ2-7,TRBV27,NA,TGTGCCAGCAAGAAAAGGACAGGGGGCAGGGAGCAGTACTTC,CASKKRTGGREQYF
TRBD1,TRBJ1-4,TRBV11-2,NA,TGTGCCAGCAGCTCAGGGGACAGGGGAAGGGGTGAAAAACTGTTTTTT,CASSSGDRGRGEKLFF
TRBD2,TRBJ2-2,TRBV4-1,NA,TGCGCCAGCAGCCAAACCGGACTAGCCAGCGGGGAGCTGTTTTTT,CASSQTGLASGELFF
TRBD1,TRBJ2-6,TRBV27,NA,TGTGCCAGCAGTCCCGACAGGGCTGGGGCCAACGTCCTGACTTTC,CASSPDRAGANVLTF
NA,TRBJ2-7,TRBV5-1,NA,TGCGCCAGCAGCTTTTTACAACACCCCCCCCCGGGCGAGCAGTACTTC,CASSFLQHPPPGEQYF
TRBD2,TRBJ2-1,TRBV5-1,NA,TGCGCCAGCAGCTTGGATACTAGCGGTGATGGTCATGAGCAGTTCTTC,CASSLDTSGDGHEQFF
TRBD2,TRBJ2-2,TRBV5-5,NA,TGTGCCAGCAGCTTGTACAGCGGGAGGATGACCGGGGAGCTGTTTTTT,CASSLYSGRMTGELFF
TRBD1,TRBJ2-7,TRBV15,NA,TGTGCCACCAGCAGAGATCTATTGGACAGGGGCTACGCTTTGTACTTC,CATSRDLLDRGYALYF
NA,TRBJ2-7,TRBV5-1,NA,TGCGCCAGCAGAAGGGGGTCCGGCGAGCAGTACTTC,CASRRGSGEQYF
TRBD2,TRBJ2-5,TRBV30,NA,TGTGCCAGCGCCCGGGGGGGCCTCGGGGAGACCCAGTACTTC,CASARGGLGETQYF
NA,TRBJ2-7,TRBV7-2,few,TGTGCCAGCTCGGGGGTAGGGTCCTACGAGCAGTACTTC,CASSGVGSYEQYF
NA,TRBJ2-3,TRBV7-6,NA,TGTGCCAGCAGCTTAGTAGCAGATACGCAGTATTTT,CASSLVADTQYF
NA,TRBJ2-3,TRBV6-6,NA,TGTGCCAGCAGTTCGTCCACAGATACGCAGTATTTT,CASSSSTDTQYF
NA,TRBJ2-7,TRBV30,NA,TGTGCCTGGAGTGTACTTCCATACGAGCAGTACTTC,CAWSVLPYEQYF
TRBD1,TRBJ1-4,TRBV6-1,NA,TGTGCCAGCAGTGAGGACAGGGGTCCTTATGAAAAACTGTTTTTT,CASSEDRGPYEKLFF
NA,TRBJ2-3,TRBV9,NA,TGTGCCAGCAGCGTAGGAGGGGGGGATACAGATACGCAGTATTTT,CASSVGGGDTDTQYF
NA,TRBJ2-7,TRBV2,NA,TGTGCCAGCAGTGAAGGACTTCTGAGGGTCTACGAGCAGTACTTC,CASSEGLLRVYEQYF
NA,TRBJ2-7,TRBV7-9,NA,TGTGCCAGCAGCTTAACTTCTCTCCCCGAGCAGTACTTC,CASSLTSLPEQYF